These 3 T cell receptor beta chains share one sample of origin, sequenced in a study of shared clonotypes between healthy human individuals. The table came from immunoSEQ multiplex PCR; TCRdb's copy has only in-frame clones and leaves some out. The data show some 900,000 clones, with less than 85% seen just once and about 1.5% held by the top ten. Sequencing was done on a sample of memory CD4+ T cells sorted from blood. The subset here: CD45RA-negative fraction. These receptors were taken from a young man in good health.

The V gene is TRBV12-5, the J gene TRBJ2-4; 7 bases fit TRBD1. Germline CDR1 and CDR2: LGHNT and FRNRAP. Trimming cost V 0 bases and J 2 bases; bases outside gene matches: 10. CDR3 length: 18 amino acids. The CDR3 spells CASGLVPTGVWSKNIQYF. CDR3 sequence (DNA): TGTGCTAGTGGTTTGGTACCCACAGGGGTTTGGTCCAAAAACATTCAGTACTTC.

V is TRBV5-1 and J is TRBJ2-5; D could derive from TRBD1 or TRBD2 (6 bases each). CDR1 and CDR2 (germline): SGHRS, YFSETQ. V lost 0 bases to trimming and J lost 1 base, with 10 bases between them. The CDR3 covers 15 residues. CDR3 sequence reads: CASSLATGAQETQYF. CDR3 coding DNA: TGCGCCAGCAGCTTGGCTACGGGGGCCCAAGAGACCCAGTACTTC.

The V call is TRBV15, the J call TRBJ2-5, with D hard to call. V was shortened by 4 bases and J by 5 bases, with 8 bases between the two germline ends. The CDR3 runs to 12 residues. CDR1 and CDR2 from the germline V gene are LNHNV and YYDKDF (reference sequence). CDR3 coding DNA: TGTGCCACCAGCACGGGTTGGGAGACCCAGTACTTC. This encodes CATSTGWETQYF.